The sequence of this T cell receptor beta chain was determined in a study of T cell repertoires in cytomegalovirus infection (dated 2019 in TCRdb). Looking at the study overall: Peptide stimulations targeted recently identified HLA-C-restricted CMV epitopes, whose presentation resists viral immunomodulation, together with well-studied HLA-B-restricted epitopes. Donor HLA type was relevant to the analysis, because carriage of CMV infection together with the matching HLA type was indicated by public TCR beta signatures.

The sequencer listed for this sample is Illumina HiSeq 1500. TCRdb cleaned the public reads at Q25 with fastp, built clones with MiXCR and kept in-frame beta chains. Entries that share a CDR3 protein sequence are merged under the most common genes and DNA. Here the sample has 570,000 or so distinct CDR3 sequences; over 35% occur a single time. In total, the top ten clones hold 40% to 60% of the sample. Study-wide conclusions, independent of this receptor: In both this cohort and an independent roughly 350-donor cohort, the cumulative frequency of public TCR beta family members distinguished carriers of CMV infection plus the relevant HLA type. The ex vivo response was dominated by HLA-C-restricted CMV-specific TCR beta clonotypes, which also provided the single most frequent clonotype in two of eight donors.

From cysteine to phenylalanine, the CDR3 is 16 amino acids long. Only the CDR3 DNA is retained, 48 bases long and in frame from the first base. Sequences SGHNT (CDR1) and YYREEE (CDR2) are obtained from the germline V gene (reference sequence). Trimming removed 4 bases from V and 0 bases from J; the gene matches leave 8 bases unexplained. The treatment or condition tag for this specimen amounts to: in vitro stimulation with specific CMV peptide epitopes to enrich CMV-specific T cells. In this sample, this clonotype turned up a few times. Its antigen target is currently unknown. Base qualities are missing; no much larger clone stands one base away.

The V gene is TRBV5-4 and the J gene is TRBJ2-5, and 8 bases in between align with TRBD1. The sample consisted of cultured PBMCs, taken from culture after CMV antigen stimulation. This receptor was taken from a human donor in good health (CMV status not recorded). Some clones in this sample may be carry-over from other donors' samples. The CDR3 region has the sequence CASSIPGTGDQETQYF. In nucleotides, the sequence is TGTGCCAGCAGCATACCCGGGACAGGAGACCAAGAGACCCAGTACTTC.